Below, 8 T cell receptor beta chains from the same sample are listed, as sequenced in a study of blood T cell repertoires in COVID-19. Profiled with immunoSEQ multiplex PCR; TCRdb holds only in-frame clones, not every one. The sample includes about 220,000 clones, 80% to 90% of them seen just once. What was sequenced was peripheral blood. These receptors were collected from a man aged 45-65 years with active or convalescent COVID-19.

The chain couples TRBV4-3 to TRBJ2-1; 7 bases align to TRBD1. The length of the CDR3 is 15 residues. Per the germline V gene, CDR1 is LGHNA and CDR2 is YSLEER. V was clipped by 4 bases and J by 5 bases; unmatched bases: 8. The CDR3 is CASSPRGQVNNEQFF. Written as DNA, the CDR3 is TGCGCCAGCAGCCCCCGAGGACAGGTTAACAATGAGCAGTTCTTC.

This chain uses TRBV7-9 with TRBJ1-6; 8 nucleotides line up with TRBD1. This CDR3 is built from 15 residues. Germline V gene lookup returns CDR1 SEHNR and CDR2 FQNEAQ (reference sequence). V lost 5 bases to trimming and J lost 8 bases; unmatched junction nucleotides: 8. Written as DNA, the CDR3 is TGTGCCAGCAGCGCAGCCGGGACAGGCGATTCACCCCTCCACTTT. Its protein product is CASSAAGTGDSPLHF.

This rearrangement joins TRBV6-5 to TRBJ1-5; D ambiguous. Trimming removed 2 bases from V and 4 bases from J, with 6 bases in between. The CDR3 extends over 13 amino acids. Germline assignment: CDR1 MNHEY and CDR2 SVGAGI. The CDR3 loop is CASSYTENQPQHF. As DNA, the CDR3 is TGTGCCAGCAGTTACACTGAAAATCAGCCCCAGCATTTT.

Note on this clone: Other DNA sequences in the same sample also yield this CDR3. The genes are TRBV2 and TRBJ1-6, with TRBD1 matching 9 bases. This CDR3 is 16 amino acids long. Germline V CDR1 and CDR2: SNHLY, FYNNEI. V was pared by 9 bases and J by 0 bases, with 6 bases of the junction left unmatched. The CDR3: CASSGTGSSYNSPLHF. CDR3 sequence (DNA): TGTGCCAGTAGCGGGACAGGGAGCTCCTATAATTCACCCCTCCACTTT.

V is TRBV19 and J is TRBJ1-1; TRBD1 might be the D (5 bases). Trimming took 3 bases from V and 4 from J, leaving 12 bases between them. Germline CDR1 and CDR2: LNHDA and SQIVND (reference sequence). The CDR3 contains 14 residues. The CDR3 DNA reads TGTGCCAGTAGTATCTCCCAGGGCAGCACTGAAGCTTTCTTT. Protein sequence: CASSISQGSTEAFF.

The rearrangement joins TRBV28 to TRBJ1-1, with TRBD1 matching over 7 bases. This CDR3 contains 11 residues. Germline V gives CDR1 MDHEN, CDR2 SYDVKM. V lost 4 bases to trimming and J lost 8 bases; unmatched junction nucleotides: 1. As DNA, the CDR3 is TGTGCCAGCAGTTCGGGACAGGAAGCTTTCTTT. Its protein is CASSSGQEAFF. Complete variable domain (other parts from reference TRBV28 and TRBJ1-1): DVKVTQSSRYLVKRTGEKVFLECVQDMDHENMFWYRQDPGLGLRLIYFSYDVKMKEKGDIPEGYSVSREKKERFSLILESASTNQTSMYLCASSSGQEAFFGQGTRLTVV.

J is TRBJ2-3 and V is TRBV5-1; the match to TRBD2 covers 7 bases. This CDR3 is 18 amino acids long. After removal of 7 bases from V and 2 bases from J, the junction contained 19 bases not matched to a gene. Germline values: CDR1 SGHRS, CDR2 YFSETQ. The CDR3 nucleotides are TGCGCCAGCCGCTACCGCGGGAGCTCCGGGACGGCCACAGATACGCAGTATTTT. Encoded protein: CASRYRGSSGTATDTQYF.

The chain employs TRBV9 and TRBJ2-1; D is possibly TRBD1 (5 bases). CDR1 is SGDLS, CDR2 YYNGEE, per germline. The CDR3 runs to 15 residues. V lost 0 bases and J 9 bases, leaving 16 bases between the germline ends. The CDR3 here is CASSVDPVSRGEQFF. In DNA form, the CDR3 reads TGTGCCAGCAGCGTAGATCCGGTATCTAGGGGTGAGCAGTTCTTC. Drawing the rest from reference TRBV9 and TRBJ2-1, the complete variable domain is DSGVTQTPKHLITATGQRVTLRCSPRSGDLSVYWYQQSLDQGLQFLIQYYNGEERAKGNILERFSAQQFPDLHSELNLSSLELGDSALYFCASSVDPVSRGEQFFGPGTRLTVL.